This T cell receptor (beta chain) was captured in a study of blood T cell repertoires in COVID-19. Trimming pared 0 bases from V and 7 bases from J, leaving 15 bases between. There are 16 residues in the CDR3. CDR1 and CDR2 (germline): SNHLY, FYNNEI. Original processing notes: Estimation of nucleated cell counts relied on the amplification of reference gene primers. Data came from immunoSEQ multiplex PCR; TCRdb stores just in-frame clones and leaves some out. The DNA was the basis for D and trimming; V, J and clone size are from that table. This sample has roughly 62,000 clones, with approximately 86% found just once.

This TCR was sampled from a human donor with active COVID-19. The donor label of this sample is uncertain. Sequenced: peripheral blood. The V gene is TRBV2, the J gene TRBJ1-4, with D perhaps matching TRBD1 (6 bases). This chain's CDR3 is CASSEAVGGAGEKLFF. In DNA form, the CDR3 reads TGTGCCAGCAGTGAAGCAGTTGGGGGCGCGGGTGAAAAACTGTTTTTT.